What follows is one TCR beta chain and its context. Its antigen is unknown. The data derive from a study of monozygotic twins with inflammatory bowel disease. Notes on the study in general: Those with IBD had lower TCRbeta diversity (inverse Simpson) than their healthy co-twins did.

With eight separate reactions per sample, the authors made cDNA. Template switching incorporated UMIs with a 6-nucleotide sample barcode. The study subjected TCRalpha and TCRbeta cDNA to two nested PCRs of about 17 and 10 cycles. Reprocessing the 5' RACE reads, TCRdb reports a single entry for every CDR3 protein and omits DNA. Recorded here are under 150,000 distinct CDR3 sequences; the top ten clones represent around 2.5%. Germline CDR1 SGHRS, CDR2 YFSETQ. This CDR3 has 14 amino acids. The gene calls are TRBV5-1 and TRBJ1-5; TCRdb's D gene call, TRBD1, goes unchecked for lack of DNA. Sequencing input: blood. This sequence originates from a human donor with ulcerative colitis or Crohn's disease, or a healthy co-twin of an affected twin (not recorded which). This CDR3 reads CASSLTGGDQPQHF.